Below, 25 T cell receptor beta chains from the same sample are listed, as sequenced in a study of patients and donors after allogeneic stem cell transplantation. TCRdb ran MiXCR on the RT-PCR reads and lists one entry per CDR3 protein. The sample has 190,000 or so distinct CDR3 sequences, over 30% seen once; the top ten hold roughly 12%. Sequencing was performed on blood, either unsorted or a sorted T cell fraction (not recorded which). The receptor source for this set is a human donor who was either an allogeneic HSCT recipient or a stem cell or donor lymphocyte infusion donor (not recorded which). It is not recorded whose cells these are; they may come from a transplant donor.

This clonotype showed up many times. The chain joins TRBV6-5 to TRBJ1-5, with TRBD1 matching 9 bases. With 6 bases clipped from V and 2 bases from J, the junction kept 5 bases outside the gene matches. Germline V gives CDR1 MNHEY, CDR2 SVGAGI. The CDR3 consists of 15 residues. DNA for the CDR3: TGTGCCAGCAGAACAGGGGGCTCTGGCAATCAGCCCCAGCATTTT. Translation: CASRTGGSGNQPQHF.

V is TRBV12-3 or TRBV12-4 and J is TRBJ1-5; D is perhaps TRBD1 (6 bases). The CDR3 has 17 residues. V lost 3 bases to trimming and J lost 3 bases, with 18 bases between them. In DNA form, the CDR3 reads TGTGCCAGCAGTTTCTCCGGTTCCAGGGGCTCCAATCAGCCCCAGCATTTT. Residues: CASSFSGSRGSNQPQHF.

V and J are TRBV4-2 and TRBJ2-5; either TRBD1 or TRBD2 may fit D (5 bases each). V shed 1 base and J shed 5 bases, with 20 bases lying between them. Germline V CDR1 and CDR2: LGHNA, YNFKEQ. The CDR3 extends over 17 amino acids. The CDR3 protein is CASSQALLVRGLETQYF. The DNA for the CDR3 is TGTGCCAGCAGCCAAGCTTTACTAGTTCGGGGCCTGGAGACCCAGTACTTC.

This clonotype was counted a few times. This sequence joins TRBV13 and TRBJ1-4; D might be TRBD1 (6 bases). The CDR3 totals 14 residues. The V gene's germline CDR1 is PRHDT and CDR2 FYEKMQ (reference sequence). Deletions cut 3 bases from V and 12 bases from J, with 17 bases between. The CDR3: CASSFGTFPGELFF. The CDR3, as DNA: TGTGCCAGCAGCTTCGGGACATTCCCAGGGGAACTGTTTTTT.

J is TRBJ1-3 and V is TRBV12-3 or TRBV12-4; no clear D. CDR3 length: 18 amino acids. Trimming left V 6 bases short and J 1 base short, with 22 bases between. Here the CDR3 DNA reads TGTGCCAGCAGATTGTCCCCAGGATTCCGAGTATCTGGAAACACCATATATTTT. This encodes CASRLSPGFRVSGNTIYF.

J is TRBJ1-6 and V is TRBV12-3 or TRBV12-4; D unclear. The CDR3 has 12 residues. V shed 4 bases and J shed 9 bases, with 7 bases lying between them. The CDR3 reads CASSSQFSPLHF. The CDR3 coding sequence is TGTGCCAGCAGTTCGCAGTTTTCACCCCTCCACTTT.

Written as DNA, the CDR3 is TGTGCCAGCAGCTTGGTATCCCTCGAAAGGACTGAAGCTTTCTTT. It specifies CASSLVSLERTEAFF. The rearrangement joins TRBV5-6 to TRBJ1-1; no firm D call. This CDR3 comprises 15 residues. V lost 0 bases and J lost 5, with 14 bases in between. Germline CDR1 is SGHDT and CDR2 is YYEEEE.

This clonotype was detected a few times. V and J are TRBV15 and TRBJ1-2, with 11 bases identical to TRBD1. Trimming at V came to 1 base and at J to 7 bases, leaving 2 bases not matched to a gene. From germline, CDR1 is LNHNV and CDR2 YYDKDF (reference sequence). This CDR3 contains 14 residues. The CDR3 protein is CATSRVDRGPGYTF. In nucleotides, the CDR3 is TGTGCCACCAGCAGAGTGGACAGGGGGCCTGGCTACACCTTC.

The chain recombines TRBV4-3 with TRBJ1-1; no clear D gene. In germline, CDR1 is LGHNA, CDR2 YSLEER. V was shortened by 0 bases and J by 0 bases, with 8 bases between the two germline ends. The CDR3 sequence is 15 residues long. This CDR3 is CASSQDLGLNTEAFF. The CDR3, as DNA: TGCGCCAGCAGCCAAGATTTGGGCCTGAACACTGAAGCTTTCTTT.

This clonotype was seen just once. This sequence joins TRBV10-3 and TRBJ2-5; no clear D. Trimming removed 3 bases from V and 5 bases from J, with 7 bases in between. The CDR3 length is 12 residues. CDR1 and CDR2 (germline): ENHRY, SYGVKD. CDR3 nucleotides: TGTGCCATCAGTGACCAAACCGAGACCCAGTACTTC. Protein product: CAISDQTETQYF.

This clonotype was recorded at least ten times. CDR3 nucleotide sequence: TGCAGCGTTGTGAAGGCAGGGGACTCTCCCAACTATGGCTACACCTTC. Encoded protein: CSVVKAGDSPNYGYTF. The chain uses TRBV29-1 and TRBJ1-2; D might be TRBD1 (6 bases). Germline V gives CDR1 SQVTM, CDR2 ANQGSEA. V was shortened by 4 bases and J by 2 bases, with 20 bases between the two germline ends. CDR3 length: 16 amino acids.

This clonotype has more than one count but fewer than ten. V gene TRBV4-2 combines with J gene TRBJ1-3; D is unresolved. CDR1 is LGHNA, CDR2 YNFKEQ, per germline. The ends were cut back, 0 bases at V and 1 base at J, with 7 bases in the middle. This CDR3 contains 15 residues. The CDR3 protein is CASSQEDLSGNTIYF. CDR3 coding DNA: TGTGCCAGCAGCCAAGAGGACTTATCTGGAAACACCATATATTTT.

The V gene is TRBV18, the J gene TRBJ1-6; D ambiguous. The germline V gene encodes CDR1 KGHSH and CDR2 LQKENI. This CDR3 has 17 amino acids. V was clipped by 8 bases and J by 2 bases, with 19 bases between them. Here the CDR3 DNA reads TGTGCCAGCGCGCCGGAGGATCCGGCAGCCTATAATTCACCCCTCCACTTT. Translated, it gives CASAPEDPAAYNSPLHF. The full variable domain, completed using reference TRBV18 and TRBJ1-6, is NAGVMQNPRHLVRRRGQEARLRCSPMKGHSHVYWYRQLPEEGLKFMVYLQKENIIDESGMPKERFSAEFPKEGPSILRIQQVVRGDSAAYFCASAPEDPAAYNSPLHFGNGTRLTVT.

This chain connects TRBV15 to TRBJ1-6; 8 positions match TRBD1. CDR3 length: 15 amino acids. The germline V gene encodes CDR1 LNHNV and CDR2 YYDKDF (reference sequence). V was pared by 4 bases and J by 9 bases, with 8 bases of the junction left unmatched. The CDR3 loop reads CATSNHDRGRSPLHF. The CDR3 bases are TGTGCCACCAGCAATCATGACAGGGGACGTTCACCCCTCCACTTT.

The chain employs TRBV12-3 or TRBV12-4 and TRBJ2-3, with TRBD1 identical over 9 bases. V was pared by 6 bases and J by 0 bases, with 10 bases of the junction left unmatched. The CDR3 extends over 17 amino acids. CDR3 protein: CASRRQGVITSTDTQYF. The DNA for the CDR3 is TGTGCCAGCAGGAGACAGGGGGTTATCACTAGCACAGATACGCAGTATTTT.

In its sample, this clonotype was seen many times. The rearrangement joins TRBV12-3 or TRBV12-4 to TRBJ1-5, with TRBD1 matching 7 bases. Trimming took 6 bases from V and 4 from J; bases not matched to a gene: 3. The CDR3 has 13 residues. For the CDR3, the DNA is TGTGCCAGCAGAACGACAGGGAATCAGCCCCAGCATTTT. Encoded protein: CASRTTGNQPQHF.

The chain couples TRBV2 to TRBJ1-6; 10 bases match TRBD1. Germline V gene data show CDR1 as SNHLY and CDR2 as FYNNEI. The V segment lost 0 bases and the J segment 8 bases; nucleotides outside the gene matches: 4. There are 16 residues in the CDR3. The CDR3 DNA reads as TGTGCCAGCAGTGAAGCTCGGGGACAGGGGCATTCACCCCTCCACTTT. It encodes CASSEARGQGHSPLHF.

This clonotype was seen a few times. The chain is built from TRBV6-5 and TRBJ1-1, with D unclear. Germline V lookup: CDR1 MNHEY, CDR2 SVGAGI. Trimming took 8 bases from V and 1 from J, leaving 11 bases between them. This CDR3 comprises 13 residues. The chain's CDR3 is CASAGGPNTEAFF. Written as DNA, the CDR3 is TGTGCCAGCGCGGGCGGTCCGAACACTGAAGCTTTCTTT.

This chain connects TRBV25-1 to TRBJ2-1, with D possibly TRBD1 on 5 matching bases. Germline lookup yields CDR1 MGHDK and CDR2 SYGVNS. This CDR3 spans 13 amino acids. V lost 5 bases, J lost 10 bases, and 15 bases lay in between. CDR3 residues: CASSKSPPGEQFF. Written as DNA, the CDR3 is TGTGCCAGCAGTAAAAGTCCTCCAGGGGAGCAGTTCTTC.

The CDR3 loop reads CASSTAGGSGNTIYF. For the CDR3, the DNA is TGTGCCAGCAGCACCGCAGGGGGCTCTGGAAACACCATATATTTT. This chain joins TRBV7-2 and TRBJ1-3; 7 bases agree with TRBD1. CDR3 length: 15 residues. J gave up 0 bases and V 5 bases, and 4 bases lay outside the gene matches. The germline CDR1 and CDR2 sequences are SGHTA and FQGNSA.

This clonotype was recorded a few times. The genes are TRBV12-3 or TRBV12-4 and TRBJ1-2; the D is unclear. Trimming cost V 5 bases and J 0 bases, with 7 bases left between them. The CDR3 totals 13 residues. CDR3 loop: CASSPAPNYGYTF. In DNA, the CDR3 is TGTGCCAGCAGTCCCGCTCCTAACTATGGCTACACCTTC.

The chain employs TRBV25-1 and TRBJ2-7; possibly TRBD1 or TRBD2 for D (5 bases each). The germline V gene has CDR1 MGHDK and CDR2 SYGVNS. The CDR3 covers 15 residues. Trimming took 6 bases from V and 5 from J, leaving 20 bases between them. The CDR3 protein is CASRDGDLLGNEQYF. The CDR3 DNA reads TGTGCCAGCAGAGACGGGGACCTACTAGGCAACGAGCAGTACTTC.

This chain uses TRBV12-3 or TRBV12-4 with TRBJ2-1, with unresolved D. CDR3 length: 13 residues. The germline V and J ends were trimmed by 3 bases and 7 bases, with 10 bases remaining between them. The CDR3 sequence is CASSFFILNEQFF. Written as DNA, the CDR3 is TGTGCCAGCAGTTTCTTTATCTTAAATGAGCAGTTCTTC.

J is TRBJ1-2 and V is TRBV15; a weak D match, TRBD1 (6 bases). V was shortened by 5 bases and J by 7 bases, with 17 bases between the two germline ends. Germline V gene data show CDR1 as LNHNV and CDR2 as YYDKDF (reference sequence). The CDR3 loop spans 14 amino acids. As DNA, the CDR3 is TGTGCCACCAGCTCTGAACAGGGAAGGTCTGGCTACACCTTC. It yields the protein CATSSEQGRSGYTF.

V and J are TRBV5-1 and TRBJ1-1, with D perhaps matching TRBD1 (5 bases). The V and J ends lost 4 bases and 9 bases respectively, with 13 bases between them. Germline V gene sequence: CDR1 SGHRS, CDR2 YFSETQ. There are 12 residues in the CDR3. The CDR3 DNA reads TGCGCCAGCAGCCCGGACCTGGGACAAGCTTTCTTT. Its protein is CASSPDLGQAFF.